A selection of T cell receptor beta chains follows, all from one sample in a study of OX40 agonist ivuxolimab in advanced cancers. Sequencing was performed with immunoSEQ multiplex PCR; in TCRdb, only in-frame clones are kept and a portion is missing. The sample contains around 30,000 clones, roughly 85% of which appear only once. The sequencing here drew on CD4+ or CD8+ T cells sorted from blood, taken in a trial of the OX40 agonist ivuxolimab. These receptors were collected from an adult with an advanced solid tumor such as melanoma, head and neck, liver or kidney cancer. Each CDR3 is given with its conserved first and last residue. Each record gives: clone size, V gene, J gene, CDR3 protein. The size field is filled for only some rows; it gives once, few, many or a size class.

-	TRBV11-3	TRBJ2-1	CASSPGLSVGLNEQFF
-	TRBV7-2	TRBJ2-7	CASSLDRGRREQYF
-	TRBV6-4	TRBJ1-2	CASSPGFFYGYTF
-	TRBV6-5	TRBJ2-7	CASSLSGAPPYEQYF
-	TRBV6-6	TRBJ2-1	CASSPQGRTSGGEQFF
-	TRBV19	TRBJ1-1	CASSIPWPPTAFF
-	TRBV5-1	TRBJ2-3	CASRQARQGLSDTQYF
once	TRBV19	TRBJ1-6	CASSQSGNPPLHF
-	TRBV6-4	TRBJ1-1	CASSREEHTEAFF
-	TRBV5-1	TRBJ1-2	CASSPTSSRYGYTF
medium-sized	TRBV11-2	TRBJ2-7	CASSWEPGQSSYEQYF
-	TRBV18	TRBJ1-1	CASSPSGGLGTEAFF
-	TRBV6-1	TRBJ1-5	CASTANLYSNQPQHF
-	TRBV7-9	TRBJ2-7	CASNFDLGYSQVSYEQYF
-	TRBV19	TRBJ1-5	CASSLARGLDQPQHF
-	TRBV29-1	TRBJ2-5	CSVEAYQETQYF
few	TRBV4-2	TRBJ2-2	CASSQITSGDLTGELFF
-	TRBV29-1	TRBJ1-2	CSVAFGPVNGYTF
-	TRBV5-1	TRBJ1-1	CASSTGGMNTEAFF